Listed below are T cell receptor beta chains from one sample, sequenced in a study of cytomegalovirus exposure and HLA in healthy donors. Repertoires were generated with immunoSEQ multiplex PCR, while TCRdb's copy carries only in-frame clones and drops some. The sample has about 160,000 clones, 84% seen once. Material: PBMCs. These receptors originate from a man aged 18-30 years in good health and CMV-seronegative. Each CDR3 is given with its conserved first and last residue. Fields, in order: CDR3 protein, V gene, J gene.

CDR3 protein: CSSSGRLAENYNEQFF
V gene: TRBV7-9
J gene: TRBJ2-1

CDR3 protein: CAWRGGVGIPIIYGYTF
V gene: TRBV30
J gene: TRBJ1-2

CDR3 protein: CASTRGDTQYF
V gene: TRBV19
J gene: TRBJ2-3

CDR3 protein: CASSLEGRGEQNIQYF
V gene: TRBV5-6
J gene: TRBJ2-4

CDR3 protein: CASRGQGLQPQHF
V gene: TRBV2
J gene: TRBJ1-5

CDR3 protein: CASSSQTELHEQYF
V gene: TRBV7-9
J gene: TRBJ2-7

CDR3 protein: CASSIVAGNTEAFF
V gene: TRBV19
J gene: TRBJ1-1

CDR3 protein: CASSPGILWDTEAFF
V gene: TRBV7-6
J gene: TRBJ1-1

CDR3 protein: CASTLGQDNQPQHF
V gene: TRBV5-6
J gene: TRBJ1-5

CDR3 protein: CASSSDRGPDTQYF
V gene: TRBV19
J gene: TRBJ2-3

CDR3 protein: CASTPRPGDAYQPQHF
V gene: TRBV19
J gene: TRBJ1-5

CDR3 protein: CASSLGDSYEQYF
V gene: TRBV7-9
J gene: TRBJ2-7

CDR3 protein: CAINGGYSGNTIYF
V gene: TRBV10-3
J gene: TRBJ1-3

CDR3 protein: CASSRDTGELFF
V gene: TRBV11-3
J gene: TRBJ2-2

CDR3 protein: CASSFQASGANVLTF
V gene: TRBV5-1
J gene: TRBJ2-6

CDR3 protein: CASSEAKGLAYNEQFF
V gene: TRBV6-1
J gene: TRBJ2-1

CDR3 protein: CASSHNREQFF
V gene: TRBV6-5
J gene: TRBJ2-1

CDR3 protein: CASSQARSETQYF
V gene: TRBV11-3
J gene: TRBJ2-5

CDR3 protein: CATSRRESGYTF
V gene: TRBV15
J gene: TRBJ1-2

CDR3 protein: CAFRTIRGANYGYTF
V gene: TRBV30
J gene: TRBJ1-2

CDR3 protein: CASSLKPYEQYF
V gene: TRBV28
J gene: TRBJ2-7

CDR3 protein: CASSQEPAGGADTQYF
V gene: TRBV14
J gene: TRBJ2-3

CDR3 protein: CASSLVGQEYGYTF
V gene: TRBV5-1
J gene: TRBJ1-2

CDR3 protein: CASSQPQQDGYTF
V gene: TRBV4-2
J gene: TRBJ1-2

CDR3 protein: CASSPPTARGTQYF
V gene: TRBV18
J gene: TRBJ2-5

CDR3 protein: CASSSPGRVRRYSNQPQHF
V gene: TRBV11-3
J gene: TRBJ1-5

CDR3 protein: CASRAGGFGAKNIQYF
V gene: TRBV25-1
J gene: TRBJ2-4

CDR3 protein: CASSRVLTGNYEQYF
V gene: TRBV4-1
J gene: TRBJ2-7

CDR3 protein: CASRTGTGEIEQFF
V gene: TRBV4-1
J gene: TRBJ2-1

CDR3 protein: CSVERPYEQYF
V gene: TRBV20-1
J gene: TRBJ2-7

CDR3 protein: CASSRGKMGGYTF
V gene: TRBV5-6
J gene: TRBJ1-2

CDR3 protein: CASSLGLARVEQYF
V gene: TRBV13
J gene: TRBJ2-7

CDR3 protein: CAGGEDNDDEQFF
V gene: TRBV2
J gene: TRBJ2-1

CDR3 protein: CASSSTGELFF
V gene: TRBV5-6
J gene: TRBJ2-2

CDR3 protein: CASSLKSGGSTGELFF
V gene: TRBV7-6
J gene: TRBJ2-2

CDR3 protein: CASSIVPGRGEKLFF
V gene: TRBV19
J gene: TRBJ1-4

CDR3 protein: CASSQRRTSGSSYNEQFF
V gene: TRBV4-1
J gene: TRBJ2-1

CDR3 protein: CASSVMESNQPQHF
V gene: TRBV2
J gene: TRBJ1-5

CDR3 protein: CASSPGTGLAKNIQYF
V gene: TRBV27
J gene: TRBJ2-4

CDR3 protein: CASNPGTSGREGYNEQFF
V gene: TRBV5-8
J gene: TRBJ2-1

CDR3 protein: CASSRRYGTGVAYEQYF
V gene: TRBV5-1
J gene: TRBJ2-7

CDR3 protein: CASSLGGTYEQYF
V gene: TRBV5-5
J gene: TRBJ2-7

CDR3 protein: CASSPNPGETQYF
V gene: TRBV5-6
J gene: TRBJ2-5

CDR3 protein: CASSQSSSTDTQYF
V gene: TRBV7-2
J gene: TRBJ2-3

CDR3 protein: CASSRGQPNTYEQYF
V gene: TRBV5-6
J gene: TRBJ2-7

CDR3 protein: CASSQRGQYNSPLHF
V gene: TRBV4-1
J gene: TRBJ1-6

CDR3 protein: CASSEALNTEAFF
V gene: TRBV7-9
J gene: TRBJ1-1

CDR3 protein: CATGLAAYNEQFF
V gene: TRBV7-9
J gene: TRBJ2-1

CDR3 protein: CASSSGTDRYSNQPQHF
V gene: TRBV28
J gene: TRBJ1-5

CDR3 protein: CASSKEGAGTYEQYF
V gene: TRBV7-9
J gene: TRBJ2-7

CDR3 protein: CASSLGSSGANVLTF
V gene: TRBV5-6
J gene: TRBJ2-6

CDR3 protein: CASSYSPGQDTGELFF
V gene: TRBV6-5
J gene: TRBJ2-2

CDR3 protein: CASSFIGGGSGELFF
V gene: TRBV28
J gene: TRBJ2-2

CDR3 protein: CASSLKLGVEQFF
V gene: TRBV7-2
J gene: TRBJ2-1

CDR3 protein: CASSSGQGDYGYTF
V gene: TRBV7-9
J gene: TRBJ1-2

CDR3 protein: CASNEGGQETQYF
V gene: TRBV2
J gene: TRBJ2-5

CDR3 protein: CVSSLVASGSRSYEQYF
V gene: TRBV5-4
J gene: TRBJ2-7

CDR3 protein: CASSFEGAQETQYF
V gene: TRBV27
J gene: TRBJ2-5

CDR3 protein: CASSDQIYEQYF
V gene: TRBV2
J gene: TRBJ2-7

CDR3 protein: CASWEGQGVGEQFF
V gene: TRBV5-1
J gene: TRBJ2-1